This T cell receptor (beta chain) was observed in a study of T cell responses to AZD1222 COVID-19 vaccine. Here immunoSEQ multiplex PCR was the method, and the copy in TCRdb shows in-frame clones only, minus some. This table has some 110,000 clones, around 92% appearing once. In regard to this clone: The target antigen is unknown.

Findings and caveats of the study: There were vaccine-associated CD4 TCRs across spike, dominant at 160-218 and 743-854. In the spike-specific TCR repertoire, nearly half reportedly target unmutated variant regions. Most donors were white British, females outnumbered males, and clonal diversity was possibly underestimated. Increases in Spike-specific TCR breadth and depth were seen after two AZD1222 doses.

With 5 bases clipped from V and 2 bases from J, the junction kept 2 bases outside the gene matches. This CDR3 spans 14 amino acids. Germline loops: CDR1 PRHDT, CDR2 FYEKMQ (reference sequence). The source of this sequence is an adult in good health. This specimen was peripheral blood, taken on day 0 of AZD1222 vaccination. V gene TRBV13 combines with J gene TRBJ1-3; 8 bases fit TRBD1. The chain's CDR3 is CASSEQGAGNTIYF. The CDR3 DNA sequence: TGTGCCAGCAGCGAACAGGGGGCTGGAAACACCATATATTTT.